This TCR beta chain was profiled in a study of tumor-infiltrating lymphocytes in primary liver carcinoma. Both RNA and DNA were isolated together from about 19-30 mg of bulk tissue that had not been sorted. About this clonotype itself: Its antigen is unidentified. One junction end does not reproduce the germline sequence, and a read error may be involved.

Study-level findings and limits: Tumor tissue displayed a significantly greater top-250-clone fraction than blood (p = 0.039).

The input was 500 ng total RNA; TCR beta cDNA was made from it with a constant-region primer. ARM-PCR was slightly modified, and three nested multiplex PCR rounds with it gave rise to the TCR beta libraries. A C-beta reverse primer and TRBV1-TRBV30 forward primers served in each of the first two PCR rounds, at 9 to 10 cycles apiece. TCRdb called the multiplex PCR reads again in MiXCR, with one record for every CDR3 protein. The sample gives about 210,000 distinct CDR3 sequences, around four fifths of which show up once; 15% to 20% is in the top ten. The CDR3 has 14 residues. In germline, CDR1 is SGHDN, CDR2 FVKESK.

This clonotype was obtained from a middle-aged man with primary liver carcinoma and hepatitis B virus infection. Sequencing was done on a sample of tumor tissue from primary liver carcinoma. The chain employs TRBV14 and TRBJ2-1; D gene unclear. The CDR3 reads CPSSQNLDTSEQLF. CDR3 DNA: TGTCCCAGTAGCCAAAATCTCGACACCAGTGAGCAGCTCTTC.